These 25 T cell receptor beta chains were all obtained from the same sample, sequenced in a study of blood T cells in healthy people across ages. Alongside a J-beta primer mix, a sample-barcoded 5' primer served in a second PCR lasting roughly 7 to 11 cycles. From the 5' RACE reads, TCRdb called clonotypes with MiXCR, one entry per CDR3 protein. The sample has 1.5 million to 2 million distinct CDR3 sequences; about two fifths are singletons. The source material was blood. The receptor set was obtained from a human donor in good health.

The J gene is TRBJ1-2, the V gene TRBV20-1; TRBD1 matches 7 bases. The CDR3 has 12 residues. V gave up 6 bases and J gave up 7 bases; unmatched junction bases: 8. CDR1 is DFQATT, CDR2 SNEGSKA, per germline (reference sequence). The CDR3 DNA sequence: TGCAGTGCGGAAACAGGGGCATCTGGCTACACCTTC. Translating gives CSAETGASGYTF.

This clonotype was observed a few times. CDR3 DNA: TGTGCCAGCAGTTTGATGGGGTTTTCTGGCTACACCTTC. It translates to CASSLMGFSGYTF. V usage is TRBV12-3 or TRBV12-4 and J usage is TRBJ1-2; D not certain. There are 13 residues in the CDR3. V gave up 3 bases and J gave up 7 bases, with 12 bases separating them.

The chain is built from TRBV5-1 and TRBJ2-1, with D possibly being TRBD1 (6 bases). The ends were cut back, 0 bases at V and 0 bases at J, with 10 bases in the middle. CDR3 length equals 16 residues. The germline CDR1 and CDR2 sequences are SGHRS and YFSETQ. The CDR3 bases are TGCGCCAGCAGCTTGGGGTTAGGGGGCTCCTACAATGAGCAGTTCTTC. Its translation is CASSLGLGGSYNEQFF.

This clonotype appeared a few times. The V and J genes are TRBV6-5 and TRBJ2-7; D remains unclear. This CDR3 region has 13 residues. With 0 bases removed from V and 7 bases from J, the gap between germline ends came to 10 bases. Germline CDR1 and CDR2: MNHEY and SVGAGI. CDR3 DNA: TGTGCCAGCAGTTACTCGGAAGGTCCAGAGCAGTACTTC. Translating it yields CASSYSEGPEQYF.

The J gene is TRBJ1-1, the V gene TRBV20-1; 8 bases match TRBD1. Per germline, CDR1 DFQATT and CDR2 SNEGSKA (reference sequence). V gave up 4 bases and J gave up 6 bases; unmatched junction bases: 7. The CDR3 has 13 amino acids. CDR3 sequence (DNA): TGCAGTGCTATTCACAGGGGGAAGGCTGAAGCTTTCTTT. Translated, it gives CSAIHRGKAEAFF.

The chain links TRBV19 to TRBJ1-5; 7 positions match TRBD1. Trimming at V came to 4 bases and at J to 6 bases, leaving 9 bases not matched to a gene. Germline-derived CDR1 and CDR2 are LNHDA and SQIVND (reference sequence). The CDR3 runs to 15 residues. CDR3 DNA: TGTGCCAGTAGTACCTCGGGACAGAGGATTCAGCCCCAGCATTTT. This sequence encodes CASSTSGQRIQPQHF.

The genes are TRBV20-1 and TRBJ2-3; 13 nucleotides align to TRBD2. Germline V gene lookup returns CDR1 DFQATT and CDR2 SNEGSKA (reference sequence). Unmatched junction bases numbered 9, after V lost 0 bases and J lost 6 bases. The CDR3 runs 17 residues. CDR3 coding DNA: TGCAGTGCTAGAGATATCCTGGGACTAGCGGGGCGGGATACGCAGTATTTT. This encodes CSARDILGLAGRDTQYF.

This sequence joins TRBV7-2 and TRBJ2-2, with 10 positions matching TRBD2. CDR1 is SGHTA, CDR2 FQGNSA, per germline. Unmatched junction bases numbered 10, after V lost 0 bases and J lost 9 bases. CDR3 size: 17 residues. CDR3 coding DNA: TGTGCCAGCAGCTTAGCGATTCGGACTAGCGGAGTCAGGGAGCTGTTTTTT. Protein sequence: CASSLAIRTSGVRELFF.

This clonotype has more than one count but fewer than ten. The chain is built from TRBV28 and TRBJ2-1; 8 nucleotides align to TRBD2. Germline loops: CDR1 MDHEN, CDR2 SYDVKM. The J segment lost 5 bases and the V segment lost 6 bases, leaving 6 bases of the junction unmatched. The CDR3 is made up of 14 amino acids. DNA for the CDR3: TGTGCCAGCAGCTCGGGGGGGGTCGACAATGAGCAGTTCTTC. Its protein is CASSSGGVDNEQFF.

About this clonotype: The junction departs from the called germline gene at one end, perhaps through a read error. V usage is TRBV4-1 and J usage is TRBJ2-2; possibly TRBD2 for D (5 bases). The germline V gene encodes CDR1 MGHRA and CDR2 YSYEKL. There are 13 residues in the CDR3. CDR3 sequence: CASSQADTGVLFF. The CDR3 DNA sequence: TGCGCCAGCAGCCAGGCAGACACCGGGGTGCTGTTTTTT.

This chain connects TRBV29-1 to TRBJ2-3; the match to TRBD2 covers 8 bases. This CDR3 contains 17 residues. Trimming at V came to 1 base and at J to 4 bases, leaving 13 bases not matched to a gene. Looked up from germline, CDR1 is SQVTM and CDR2 is ANQGSEA. For the CDR3, the DNA is TGCAGCGTTGAAGGGATTACCCCGGGGGGGCTGGCAGATACGCAGTATTTT. Protein sequence: CSVEGITPGGLADTQYF.

The CDR3 protein is CASSFQASGGQETQYF. The CDR3 DNA follows: TGTGCCAGCAGTTTTCAGGCTAGCGGGGGGCAAGAGACCCAGTACTTC. The genes are TRBV12-3 or TRBV12-4 and TRBJ2-5, with 11 bases matching TRBD2. This CDR3 region has 16 residues. Trimming at V came to 3 bases and at J to 2 bases, leaving 5 bases not matched to a gene.

This clonotype was seen only a few times. The V gene is TRBV9, the J gene TRBJ1-6; tentative D call: TRBD1 (5 bases). The CDR3 runs to 16 residues. The ends were cut back, 4 bases at V and 2 bases at J, with 13 bases in the middle. Germline CDR1 is SGDLS and CDR2 is YYNGEE. CDR3 in amino acids: CASSPQQAAYNSPLHF. For the CDR3, the DNA is TGTGCCAGCAGCCCCCAACAGGCGGCCTATAATTCACCCCTCCACTTT.

The sample holds a few counts of this clonotype. V gene TRBV7-9 combines with J gene TRBJ2-3; no clear D. Germline V lookup: CDR1 SEHNR, CDR2 FQNEAQ (reference sequence). V was clipped by 2 bases and J by 2 bases, with 8 bases between them. The CDR3 length is 14 residues. The CDR3 coding sequence is TGTGCCAGCAGCTTATTTACTTCCACAGATACGCAGTATTTT. Translation gives CASSLFTSTDTQYF. The full variable domain, completed using reference TRBV7-9 and TRBJ2-3, is DTGVSQNPRHKITKRGQNVTFRCDPISEHNRLYWYRQTLGQGPEFLTYFQNEAQLEKSRLLSDRFSAERPKGSFSTLEIQRTEQGDSAMYLCASSLFTSTDTQYFGPGTRLTVL.

The V and J genes are TRBV11-2 and TRBJ1-1; D gene unclear. This CDR3 comprises 15 residues. The V gene's germline CDR1 is SGHAT and CDR2 FQNNGV. V was trimmed by 4 bases and J by 2 bases, leaving 14 bases between them. In DNA form, the CDR3 reads TGTGCCAGCAGCTCCCTCCGGAGCCCTAACACTGAAGCTTTCTTT. The encoded protein is CASSSLRSPNTEAFF.

The chain carries TRBV28 and TRBJ2-7; possible D gene TRBD1, 5 bases. This CDR3 contains 14 residues. Trimming cost V 3 bases and J 3 bases, with 12 bases left between them. Germline V gene sequence: CDR1 MDHEN, CDR2 SYDVKM. The DNA of the CDR3 is TGTGCCAGCAGTTTGTTCGGACACTTCTACGAGCAGTACTTC. Its translation: CASSLFGHFYEQYF.

The gene calls are TRBV7-2 and TRBJ2-1, with D perhaps matching TRBD1 (6 bases). CDR1 is SGHTA and CDR2 is FQGNSA in the germline V gene. The length of the CDR3 is 11 residues. The V gene lost 5 bases and the J gene lost 11 bases, with 10 bases spanning the gap. The CDR3 loop is CASSDWGQQFF. CDR3 DNA sequence: TGTGCCAGCAGCGATTGGGGGCAGCAGTTCTTC.

This clonotype was seen only a few times. The chain couples TRBV11-2 to TRBJ2-4; TRBD1 matches 8 bases. The J call may be in error: the DNA end matches TRBJ2-7 better. The CDR3 runs 22 residues. Germline loops: CDR1 SGHAT, CDR2 FQNNGV. This CDR3 reads CASSLPGTGKPEPPGNRDEQYF. The CDR3 bases are TGTGCCAGCAGCTTGCCCGGGACAGGCAAGCCAGAGCCCCCCGGCAACCGGGACGAGCAGTACTTC.

The count of this clonotype is one. The J gene is TRBJ1-1, the V gene TRBV29-1; 7 nucleotides agree with TRBD1. The CDR3 length is 14 residues. Germline CDR1 is SQVTM and CDR2 is ANQGSEA. The junction had 13 bases not matched to a gene; V was cut back by 6 bases and J by 6 bases. CDR3: CSVGEGQTQPEAFF. The CDR3 DNA is TGCAGCGTGGGGGAGGGACAGACCCAACCTGAAGCTTTCTTT.

The chain links TRBV20-1 to TRBJ1-1; 8 bases are a match to TRBD1. The V and J ends lost 6 bases and 5 bases, in that order; junction bases with no gene match: 8. The CDR3 has 13 residues. Germline CDR1 is DFQATT and CDR2 is SNEGSKA (reference sequence). The CDR3 sequence is CSARQGAWTEAFF. As DNA, the CDR3 is TGCAGTGCACGCCAGGGGGCATGGACTGAAGCTTTCTTT.

J is TRBJ1-2 and V is TRBV7-2; a possible D gene is TRBD1 (6 bases). Germline V gene sequence: CDR1 SGHTA, CDR2 FQGNSA. The CDR3 runs 15 residues. The V end lost 6 bases, the J end lost 1 base, and 15 bases lay between the germline ends. DNA for the CDR3: TGTGCCAGCAGTTTACAGGGCAGCCTTAACTATGGCTACACCTTC. This gives the protein CASSLQGSLNYGYTF.

This chain uses TRBV6-2 or TRBV6-3 with TRBJ2-4, with TRBD2 matching over 10 bases. J lost 0 bases, V lost 2 bases, and 4 bases had no gene match. CDR1 is MNHEY and CDR2 is SVGEGT in the germline V gene. The CDR3 contains 17 residues. The CDR3 loop is CASSYPGLAVAKNIQYF. The CDR3 DNA is TGTGCCAGCAGTTACCCCGGACTAGCGGTAGCCAAAAACATTCAGTACTTC.

In this sample, this clonotype turned up a few times. The chain combines TRBV20-1 with TRBJ1-2, with a tentative D call TRBD1 (5 bases). Germline lookup yields CDR1 DFQATT and CDR2 SNEGSKA (reference sequence). With 6 bases removed from V and 4 bases from J, the gap between germline ends came to 21 bases. The CDR3 totals 15 residues. The CDR3 spells CSAHNSARGRYGYTF. The CDR3 DNA sequence: TGCAGTGCCCATAACTCGGCGAGGGGACGCTATGGCTACACCTTC.

This clonotype was counted only a few times. This sequence joins TRBV20-1 and TRBJ2-7; 13 bases match TRBD2. The ends lost 1 base at V and 2 bases at J; junction bases unmatched: 17. Germline V gene lookup returns CDR1 DFQATT and CDR2 SNEGSKA (reference sequence). The CDR3 contains 20 residues. CDR3 sequence: CSARARLMGLAGPFAYEQYF. CDR3 sequence (DNA): TGCAGTGCTAGAGCTCGTCTGATGGGACTAGCGGGGCCATTTGCCTACGAGCAGTACTTC.

This clonotype has more than one count but fewer than ten. The junction departs from germline at one end; a sequencing error may be responsible. The rearrangement joins TRBV7-2 to TRBJ1-4; 9 bases agree with TRBD1. The length of the CDR3 is 14 residues. CDR1 and CDR2 (germline): SGHTA, FQGNSA. The CDR3 spells CAGSSGQGMIKLFF. CDR3 DNA: TGTGCCGGCAGCTCCGGACAGGGGATGATTAAACTGTTTTTT.